This entry lists 21 T cell receptor beta chains sequenced from one sample in a study of T cell responses to AZD1222 COVID-19 vaccine. The method was immunoSEQ multiplex PCR; TCRdb's version includes in-frame clones alone and lacks a portion of them. The repertoire consists of some 99,000 clones, with roughly 90% occurring once and the leading ten covering 17%. The sample consisted of peripheral blood, taken on day 0 of AZD1222 vaccination. The receptors shown here come from an adult in good health.

The CDR3 is CASSLTFQGGEQFF. DNA for the CDR3: TGTGCCAGCAGTTTAACCTTCCAGGGAGGTGAGCAGTTCTTC. V is TRBV27 and J is TRBJ2-1, with D perhaps matching TRBD2 (6 bases). The CDR3 is 14 residues long. The V end lost 2 bases, the J end lost 9 bases, and 14 bases lay between the germline ends. CDR1 is MNHEY, CDR2 SMNVEV, per germline (reference sequence).

The genes are TRBV5-1 and TRBJ1-2; D call uncertain. There are 13 residues in the CDR3. V was trimmed by 4 bases and J by 5 bases, leaving 12 bases between them. Germline lookup yields CDR1 SGHRS and CDR2 YFSETQ. CDR3 nucleotide sequence: TGCGCCAGCAGCCTTGAGGAAACTTATGGCTACACCTTC. Residues: CASSLEETYGYTF.

The chain employs TRBV6-2 or TRBV6-3 and TRBJ2-1; perhaps D is TRBD1 or TRBD2 (5 bases each). CDR3 length: 13 residues. Germline V CDR1 and CDR2: MNHEY, SVGEGT. Trimming removed 4 bases from V and 5 bases from J, with 9 bases in between. CDR3: CASSWGTNNEQFF. The CDR3 DNA follows: TGTGCCAGCAGTTGGGGGACGAACAATGAGCAGTTCTTC.

V and J are TRBV19 and TRBJ1-6, with 8 bases fitting TRBD1. Germline CDR1 reads LNHDA; CDR2 reads SQIVND (reference sequence). V lost 2 bases, J lost 7 bases, and 10 bases stayed unmatched. The CDR3 covers 17 residues. The CDR3 loop is CASSIIIGGTGNSPLHF. The DNA of the CDR3 is TGTGCCAGTAGTATAATAATCGGTGGGACAGGAAATTCACCCCTCCACTTT.

CDR3 in DNA: TGCGCCAGCATGGGAAGCAATAACTATGGCTACACCTTC. Translated, it gives CASMGSNNYGYTF. This chain links TRBV5-1 with TRBJ1-2; no firm D call. The germline V gene encodes CDR1 SGHRS and CDR2 YFSETQ. V was trimmed by 6 bases and J by 1 base, leaving 10 bases between them. This CDR3 is built from 13 residues.

The V gene is TRBV5-1, the J gene TRBJ1-2; tentative D call: TRBD1 (5 bases). Germline V lookup: CDR1 SGHRS, CDR2 YFSETQ. V lost 7 bases and J lost 8, with 18 bases in between. The CDR3 runs to 13 residues. The CDR3 nucleotides are TGCGCCAGCGGCACCCAGGGTTTAGGGGGCTACACCTTC. This encodes CASGTQGLGGYTF.

V gene TRBV10-3 combines with J gene TRBJ1-5; the match to TRBD1 covers 9 bases. V was pared by 10 bases and J by 7 bases, with 11 bases of the junction left unmatched. Germline-derived CDR1 and CDR2 are ENHRY and SYGVKD. This CDR3 has 14 amino acids. CDR3 region: CATTGTGTGQPQHF. The CDR3 region has the DNA TGTGCCACAACCGGGACAGGGACCGGGCAGCCCCAGCATTTT.

CDR3 DNA: TGTGCCAGCAGTTGGCGGGTAACCGGGGAGCTGTTTTTT. Translating it yields CASSWRVTGELFF. The gene calls are TRBV2 and TRBJ2-2; TRBD2 might be the D (5 bases). The CDR3 runs 13 residues. The V gene's germline CDR1 is SNHLY and CDR2 FYNNEI. V was cut by 5 bases and J by 5 bases, with 9 bases left in between.

The chain carries TRBV7-2 and TRBJ1-2; maybe TRBD1 (6 bases). The CDR3 is 15 residues long. V gave up 5 bases and J gave up 0 bases, with 13 bases separating them. Germline loops: CDR1 SGHTA, CDR2 FQGNSA. CDR3: CASSSRGPANYGYTF. The CDR3 bases are TGTGCCAGCAGCAGCCGGGGGCCTGCTAACTATGGCTACACCTTC.

V usage is TRBV9 and J usage is TRBJ1-1; the D gene is possibly TRBD1 (6 bases). Looked up from germline, CDR1 is SGDLS and CDR2 is YYNGEE. With 2 bases removed from V and 1 base from J, the gap between germline ends came to 9 bases. The CDR3 contains 14 residues. CDR3 residues: CASSVEGQNTEAFF. CDR3 DNA: TGTGCCAGCAGCGTTGAGGGACAGAACACTGAAGCTTTCTTT.

The rearrangement joins TRBV18 to TRBJ2-1; the D is unclear. V lost 6 bases to trimming and J lost 0 bases, with 15 bases between them. This CDR3 is built from 16 residues. Per the germline V gene, CDR1 is KGHSH and CDR2 is LQKENI. The CDR3 DNA sequence: TGTGCCAGCTCTCCCTCCTTGGTGGGCTCCTACAATGAGCAGTTCTTC. Protein: CASSPSLVGSYNEQFF.

The chain has TRBV5-1 and TRBJ2-1; the match to TRBD2 covers 15 bases. Germline-derived CDR1 and CDR2 are SGHRS and YFSETQ. Unmatched junction bases numbered 11, after V lost 0 bases and J lost 7 bases. The CDR3 is 19 amino acids. The CDR3 here is CASSLGVTGTSGRRNEQFF. The CDR3 DNA reads TGCGCCAGCAGCTTGGGGGTAACCGGGACTAGCGGGAGGCGTAATGAGCAGTTCTTC.

V usage is TRBV6-6 and J usage is TRBJ1-3; D uncertain. There are 16 residues in the CDR3. V was pared by 6 bases and J by 0 bases, with 15 bases between. Germline V CDR1 and CDR2: MNHNY, SVGAGI (reference sequence). CDR3 amino acids: CASSLVAALSGNTIYF. The DNA of the CDR3 is TGTGCCAGCAGCCTGGTGGCAGCACTCTCTGGAAACACCATATATTTT.

The chain couples TRBV7-3 to TRBJ2-1, with 7 bases aligning to TRBD2. The CDR3 has 14 residues. Germline assignment: CDR1 SGHTA and CDR2 FQGTGA. The trim removed 5 bases at V and 9 bases at J, leaving 10 bases unmatched. The CDR3 region is CASSGGNPGGEQFF. The DNA of the CDR3 is TGTGCCAGCAGCGGTGGAAACCCGGGGGGTGAGCAGTTCTTC.

The genes are TRBV2 and TRBJ2-7, with 7 positions matching TRBD1. The V and J ends lost 4 bases and 3 bases, in that order; junction bases with no gene match: 3. The CDR3 length is 13 residues. Looked up from germline, CDR1 is SNHLY and CDR2 is FYNNEI. CDR3 in amino acids: CASSATGIYEQYV. In DNA, the CDR3 is TGTGCCAGCAGTGCGACAGGGATCTACGAGCAGTACGTC.

The CDR3 loop is CAWRRDRGSGNTIYF. DNA for the CDR3: TGTGCCTGGAGGCGGGACCGCGGCTCTGGAAACACCATATATTTT. V and J are TRBV30 and TRBJ1-3; D possibly corresponds to TRBD1 (5 bases). Trimming took off 3 bases at V and 0 bases at J, with 12 bases between the two ends. The CDR3 has 15 residues. Per germline, CDR1 GTSNPN and CDR2 SVGIG (reference sequence).

The chain couples TRBV5-1 to TRBJ2-3, with TRBD1 matching 7 bases. J lost 5 bases, V lost 4 bases, and 10 bases had no gene match. Germline lookup yields CDR1 SGHRS and CDR2 YFSETQ. The CDR3 sequence is 15 residues long. In DNA form, the CDR3 reads TGCGCCAGCAGCCCCCGACAGGGAGCAGGAGATACGCAGTATTTT. This gives the protein CASSPRQGAGDTQYF.

The chain links TRBV6-2 or TRBV6-3 to TRBJ1-5; 8 bases map to TRBD1. V shed 1 base, J shed 0 bases, and the junction held 5 bases outside the gene matches. Germline CDR1 MNHEY, CDR2 SVGEGT. This CDR3 comprises 17 residues. CDR3 coding DNA: TGTGCCAGCAGTTACTACAGGGGGGGACCTAGCAATCAGCCCCAGCATTTT. Translated, it gives CASSYYRGGPSNQPQHF.

This clone was seen more than once but under ten times. The chain recombines TRBV28 with TRBJ1-2, with a possible D match to TRBD1 (5 bases). Germline V gene sequence: CDR1 MDHEN, CDR2 SYDVKM. The CDR3 consists of 13 residues. V lost 2 bases and J lost 3, with 7 bases in between. The DNA of the CDR3 is TGTGCCAGCAGTTTAGGGACGGACTATGGCTACACCTTC. Its translation: CASSLGTDYGYTF.

The chain recombines TRBV9 with TRBJ2-3; no clear D gene. This CDR3 has 13 residues. Trimming shortened V by 0 bases and J by 0 bases, and 2 bases separated the two germline ends. Germline V lookup: CDR1 SGDLS, CDR2 YYNGEE. DNA of the CDR3: TGTGCCAGCAGCGTAGAGAGCACAGATACGCAGTATTTT. Encoded protein: CASSVESTDTQYF.

The chain employs TRBV7-9 and TRBJ2-2, with D unclear. Germline CDR1 SEHNR, CDR2 FQNEAQ (reference sequence). Trimming shortened V by 5 bases and J by 0 bases, and 7 bases separated the two germline ends. The CDR3 loop spans 14 amino acids. The CDR3 reads CASSIGPNTGELFF. The DNA for the CDR3 is TGTGCCAGCAGCATCGGACCGAACACCGGGGAGCTGTTTTTT.